Shown below are 14 T cell receptor beta chains from a single sample sequenced in a study of T cells in Graves' hyperthyroidism and ophthalmopathy. Amplification targeted TCR beta CDR3 regions from RNA transcripts. HTBI primers were the set used in a first-round RT-PCR of the TCR CDR3. TCRdb ran MiXCR on the multiplex PCR reads and lists one entry per CDR3 protein. The data contain fewer than 550,000 distinct CDR3 sequences, roughly a quarter of them singletons. The source material was blood. These receptors all come from a woman aged 25 to 39 with Graves' ophthalmopathy.

This clonotype has more than one count but fewer than ten. V and J are TRBV3-1 and TRBJ1-2; the D gene is possibly TRBD1 (5 bases). Germline values: CDR1 LGHDT, CDR2 YNNKEL (reference sequence). V lost 0 bases and J 6 bases, leaving 14 bases between the germline ends. The CDR3 has 15 residues. CDR3 sequence (DNA): TGTGCCAGCAGCCAAGACGGGGCAGGGTATGATGGCTACACCTTC. Translating gives CASSQDGAGYDGYTF.

This clonotype was detected ten times or more. CDR3 in DNA: TGTGCCAGCAGCTCCCTCTCTAGCGGGGGGGGCGGGGAGCTGTTTTTT. Amino acid sequence: CASSSLSSGGGGELFF. V usage is TRBV7-8 and J usage is TRBJ2-2, with 12 positions matching TRBD2. CDR3 length equals 16 residues. Germline CDR1 is SGHVS and CDR2 is FQNEAQ. Trimming removed 4 bases from V and 7 bases from J; junction bases left unmatched: 7.

As for this clonotype: A read error may explain this, as a much larger clone is one base away. This chain connects TRBV12-3 or TRBV12-4 to TRBJ2-3; D remains ambiguous. V lost 2 bases and J 3 bases, leaving 3 bases between the germline ends. This CDR3 contains 12 residues. The CDR3 reads CASSLWTDTQYF. CDR3 DNA: TGTGCCAGCAGTTTATGGACAGATACGCAGTATTTT.

There are many counts of this clonotype. The junction departs from the called germline gene at one end, perhaps through a read error. V and J are TRBV6-5 and TRBJ1-5; 7 positions agree with TRBD1. Germline CDR1 is MNHEY and CDR2 is SVGAGI. CDR3 length equals 17 residues. CDR3 DNA: TGTGCCAGCAGTTACTCGATCCCAGGGGGTGGCAATCAGCCCCGGCATTTT. Translated, it gives CASSYSIPGGGNQPRHF.

This clonotype was found many times. This chain uses TRBV5-1 with TRBJ2-7; 12 nucleotides align to TRBD1. Trimming at V came to 5 bases and at J to 4 bases, leaving 7 bases not matched to a gene. The germline gives CDR1 SGHRS, CDR2 YFSETQ. The CDR3 is 15 amino acids. CDR3 amino acids: CASRWGTGGLYEQYF. DNA for the CDR3: TGCGCCAGCAGATGGGGGACAGGGGGCTTATACGAGCAGTACTTC.

This chain joins TRBV6-1 and TRBJ1-6, with unresolved D. V was trimmed by 5 bases and J by 10 bases, leaving 18 bases between them. CDR1 MNHNS and CDR2 SASEGT come from the germline V gene. The CDR3 is made up of 15 amino acids. The CDR3 DNA reads as TGTGCCAGCAGTAGCGGGCCTCCCTTACGATCACCCCTCCACTTT. Translated: CASSSGPPLRSPLHF.

This clonotype was observed at least ten times. V usage is TRBV12-3 or TRBV12-4 and J usage is TRBJ2-7; D is undetermined. CDR3 length: 13 residues. The V gene lost 5 bases and the J gene lost 3 bases, with 11 bases spanning the gap. CDR3 DNA sequence: TGTGCCAGCAGTGCACCCGATGACTACGAGCAGTACTTC. Protein sequence: CASSAPDDYEQYF.

This clonotype was counted at least ten times. The chain carries TRBV6-2 or TRBV6-3 and TRBJ1-5; possibly TRBD1 for D (6 bases). Germline assignment: CDR1 MNHEY and CDR2 SVGEGT. The CDR3 length is 16 residues. V lost 8 bases and J lost 2, with 19 bases in between. The CDR3 spells CASEKPIGGGNQPQHF. In DNA form, the CDR3 reads TGTGCCAGCGAGAAACCTATAGGGGGGGGCAATCAGCCCCAGCATTTT.

The chain carries TRBV20-1 and TRBJ2-7; 8 bases match TRBD1. The CDR3 runs 14 residues. Germline CDR1 and CDR2: DFQATT and SNEGSKA (reference sequence). Germline trimming cut 6 bases from V and 5 bases from J; bases unmatched to any gene: 12. CDR3 region: CSADTGGRADEQYF. CDR3 bases: TGCAGTGCAGACACAGGGGGGCGGGCAGACGAGCAGTACTTC.

This clonotype came up many times. The chain recombines TRBV6-1 with TRBJ1-1; no clear D gene. The CDR3 is 13 residues long. V lost 7 bases, J lost 1 base, and 10 bases lay in between. The germline V gene has CDR1 MNHNS and CDR2 SASEGT. This chain's CDR3 is CASNRRENTEAFF. The CDR3 region has the DNA TGTGCCAGCAACCGACGGGAGAACACTGAAGCTTTCTTT.

The table lists this clonotype with many counts. The rearrangement joins TRBV20-1 to TRBJ2-5; 8 bases are a match to TRBD1. The CDR3 consists of 14 residues. Trimming took 4 bases from V and 5 from J; bases not matched to a gene: 9. CDR1 is DFQATT, CDR2 SNEGSKA, per germline (reference sequence). CDR3: CSATPTGVRETQYF. Here the CDR3 DNA reads TGCAGTGCTACCCCGACAGGGGTAAGGGAGACCCAGTACTTC.

This clonotype was detected many times. The chain has TRBV24-1 and TRBJ1-1; D may be TRBD1 (5 bases). Trimming removed 10 bases at V and 0 bases at J, with 11 bases between. Germline V gene sequence: CDR1 KGHDR, CDR2 SFDVKD. The length of the CDR3 is 13 residues. The DNA for the CDR3 is TGTGCCACTCGGGACCGGGTGAACACTGAAGCTTTCTTT. It codes for CATRDRVNTEAFF.

This clonotype was seen many times. The rearrangement links TRBV11-2 to TRBJ1-2, with unresolved D. Looked up from germline, CDR1 is SGHAT and CDR2 is FQNNGV. V was trimmed by 1 base and J by 1 base, leaving 10 bases between them. The CDR3 loop spans 15 amino acids. The CDR3 protein is CASSLGSTGNYGYTF. The CDR3 coding sequence is TGTGCCAGCAGCTTAGGATCGACGGGTAACTATGGCTACACCTTC. The whole variable domain, remainder taken from reference TRBV11-2 and TRBJ1-2, is EAGVAQSPRYKIIEKRQSVAFWCNPISGHATLYWYQQILGQGPKLLIQFQNNGVVDDSQLPKDRFSAERLKGVDSTLKIQPAKLEDSAVYLCASSLGSTGNYGYTFGSGTRLTVV.

This clonotype was counted ten times or more. The genes are TRBV2 and TRBJ1-2; 8 bases map to TRBD1. This CDR3 has 17 amino acids. V lost 1 base to trimming and J lost 7 bases; unmatched junction nucleotides: 14. CDR1 and CDR2 (germline): SNHLY, FYNNEI. The DNA for the CDR3 is TGTGCCAGCAGTGAAGAGGATGGGCAGGGGGCAGAAGTTGGCTACACCTTC. Encoded protein: CASSEEDGQGAEVGYTF.